This T cell receptor (beta chain) was retrieved from a study of blood T cell repertoires in COVID-19. At the level of the study: The United States, Italy and Spain were the sources of the acute and convalescent COVID-19 samples. PBMCs, B-cell-depleted T cells, or T cells were the source of the cDNA or gDNA that made up the material.

In the original workflow: Amplifying reference gene primers gave estimates of nucleated cell counts. The repertoire was sequenced with immunoSEQ multiplex PCR; TCRdb's copy has only in-frame clones and lacks some. D and trimming come from the DNA, and the V and J calls and clone size come from that table. The sample comprises over 30,000 clones, about 88% of which are singletons, and 13% to 15% rests with the top ten. This clone was seen a few times. CDR3 length: 19 residues. V trimming: 2 bases; J trimming: 0 bases; junction bases outside the gene matches: 14. CDR1 ENHRY and CDR2 SYGVKD come from the germline V gene.

The chain employs TRBV10-3 and TRBJ1-1, with 8 bases that match TRBD1. Sequenced input: peripheral blood. This TCR was recovered from a human donor with active COVID-19. The donor label of this sample is uncertain. This chain's CDR3 is CAISERWVGTGPLNTEAFF. The CDR3 bases are TGTGCCATCAGTGAGCGGTGGGTGGGGACAGGACCTTTGAACACTGAAGCTTTCTTT.